This T cell receptor (beta chain) is from a study of vaccination and CD4 T cells after COVID-19. The germline gives CDR1 SGHRS, CDR2 YFSETQ. The trim removed 4 bases at V and 0 bases at J, leaving 8 bases unmatched. The CDR3 contains 16 residues. The treatment: roughly 10-day PBMC culture with coronavirus spike peptide pools or control peptides (ViraFEST assay). With regard to this clonotype: Its target is not known.

The Oncomine TCR Beta short-read assay was applied to DNA of cultured CD4+ T cells. TCRdb re-called the PCR reads through MiXCR, storing one row per CDR3 protein. Counted here are roughly 4,000 distinct CDR3 sequences, around 19% occurring once; the ten biggest clones make up 27%. The chain carries TRBV5-1 and TRBJ2-5; TRBD1 matches 8 bases. Sequencing used CD4+ T cells from blood, cultured in vitro. This receptor was taken from a human donor who had recovered from COVID-19. DNA for the CDR3: TGCGCCAGCAGCCTGGGACAGGTGCCGTACCAAGAGACCCAGTACTTC. Translating gives CASSLGQVPYQETQYF.